This is a list of T cell receptor beta chains from one sample in a study of blood T cell repertoires in COVID-19. Measured with immunoSEQ multiplex PCR; TCRdb has only the in-frame clones, and not every one. Of 250,000 to 400,000 clones in the sample, 90% are singletons; the top ten hold 2.5% to 3.5%. The sequenced sample consisted of peripheral blood. The receptors stem from a woman in her thirties with COVID-19, enrolled during active disease. Both conserved end residues are part of each CDR3. The D gene is left open where the match is weak. Rows may omit the clone size; those that give it use once, few, many or a size class.

V gene: TRBV28; J gene: TRBJ1-3; D gene: NA; clone size: NA; CDR3 DNA: TGTGCCAGCAGTTTAGAACTAAGAAACACCATATATTTT; CDR3 protein: CASSLELRNTIYF
V gene: TRBV28; J gene: TRBJ1-6; D gene: TRBD1; clone size: NA; CDR3 DNA: TGTGCCAGCAGGGAACAGGGGGCGTTGAGTAATTCACCCCTCCACTTT; CDR3 protein: CASREQGALSNSPLHF
V gene: TRBV30; J gene: TRBJ1-1; D gene: NA; clone size: NA; CDR3 DNA: TGTGCCTGGAGTAGAGGGAGGAACACTGAAGCTTTCTTT; CDR3 protein: CAWSRGRNTEAFF
V gene: TRBV5-1; J gene: TRBJ2-1; D gene: NA; clone size: once; CDR3 DNA: TGCGCCAGCAGCTTGGCGGGAGACTTCTCCTACAATGAGCAGTTCTTC; CDR3 protein: CASSLAGDFSYNEQFF
V gene: TRBV12-3/TRBV12-4; J gene: TRBJ1-5; D gene: TRBD1; clone size: NA; CDR3 DNA: TGTGCCAGCAGAGCGACAGGGGATCAGCCCCAGCATTTT; CDR3 protein: CASRATGDQPQHF
V gene: TRBV5-1; J gene: TRBJ1-1; D gene: TRBD1; clone size: NA; CDR3 DNA: TGCGCCAGCAGCGCGGACAGGCGCCCGCGCGCTGAAGCTTTCTTT; CDR3 protein: CASSADRRPRAEAFF
V gene: TRBV2; J gene: TRBJ2-1; D gene: TRBD2; clone size: NA; CDR3 DNA: TGTGCCAGCAGGCCCACAGCGGGGAGGAGCAATGAGCAGTTCTTC; CDR3 protein: CASRPTAGRSNEQFF
V gene: TRBV12-5; J gene: TRBJ1-1; D gene: NA; clone size: NA; CDR3 DNA: TGTGCTAGTGGATTACCCGGGGACACTGAAGCTTTCTTT; CDR3 protein: CASGLPGDTEAFF
V gene: TRBV11-3; J gene: TRBJ2-3; D gene: TRBD2; clone size: NA; CDR3 DNA: TGTGCCAGCAGCCCCGGGGGGCTAGCGGGAGCCCTAGGCACAGATACGCAGTATTTT; CDR3 protein: CASSPGGLAGALGTDTQYF
V gene: TRBV19; J gene: TRBJ1-1; D gene: TRBD1; clone size: NA; CDR3 DNA: TGTGCCACCAAGGACAGGGGTACTGAAGCTTTCTTT; CDR3 protein: CATKDRGTEAFF
V gene: TRBV10-2; J gene: TRBJ2-3; D gene: TRBD2; clone size: NA; CDR3 DNA: TGCGCCAGCCGCGATAGCGGGAGTCTACCAGATACGCAGTATTTT; CDR3 protein: CASRDSGSLPDTQYF
V gene: TRBV5-1; J gene: TRBJ2-4; D gene: TRBD1; clone size: NA; CDR3 DNA: TGCGCCAGCAGCTACGGACAGGGGGATCAGTACTTC; CDR3 protein: CASSYGQGDQYF
V gene: TRBV3-1/TRBV3-2; J gene: TRBJ1-2; D gene: NA; clone size: once; CDR3 DNA: TGTGCCAGCAGCCAAGATTGGCAAGCTAACTATGGCTACACCTTC; CDR3 protein: CASSQDWQANYGYTF
V gene: TRBV3-1/TRBV3-2; J gene: TRBJ1-1; D gene: NA; clone size: NA; CDR3 DNA: TGTGCCAGCAGCCTCCTAGAGGGCACTGAAGCTTTCTTT; CDR3 protein: CASSLLEGTEAFF
V gene: TRBV24-1; J gene: TRBJ2-1; D gene: NA; clone size: NA; CDR3 DNA: TGTGCCACCAGTGGGGGACACGGCCTAAATGAGCAGTTCTTC; CDR3 protein: CATSGGHGLNEQFF
V gene: TRBV18; J gene: TRBJ2-2; D gene: TRBD2; clone size: NA; CDR3 DNA: TGTGCCAGCTCACTCGGACTAGCGGGAGTTAACACCGGGGAGCTGTTTTTT; CDR3 protein: CASSLGLAGVNTGELFF
V gene: TRBV19; J gene: TRBJ1-1; D gene: NA; clone size: NA; CDR3 DNA: TGTGCCAGTAGTACCAGACAGCTGGAAGCTTTCTTT; CDR3 protein: CASSTRQLEAFF
V gene: TRBV19; J gene: TRBJ2-2; D gene: NA; clone size: NA; CDR3 DNA: TGTGCCAGTAGTATGCCAGGGATGAACACCGGGGAGCTGTTTTTT; CDR3 protein: CASSMPGMNTGELFF
V gene: TRBV7-8; J gene: TRBJ2-1; D gene: TRBD2; clone size: NA; CDR3 DNA: TGTGCCAGCAGAAGATTAGCGGGAGATCCCCTAGGCAATGAGCAGTTCTTC; CDR3 protein: CASRRLAGDPLGNEQFF
V gene: TRBV5-6; J gene: TRBJ1-3; D gene: NA; clone size: NA; CDR3 DNA: TGTGCCAGCAGCTTGAGAACTATCCGGTCTGGAAACACCATATATTTT; CDR3 protein: CASSLRTIRSGNTIYF
V gene: TRBV6-1; J gene: TRBJ2-3; D gene: NA; clone size: NA; CDR3 DNA: TGTGCCAGCAGTGATGAGGGCGGAGATACGCAGTATTTT; CDR3 protein: CASSDEGGDTQYF
V gene: TRBV3-1/TRBV3-2; J gene: TRBJ1-6; D gene: TRBD1; clone size: NA; CDR3 DNA: TGTGCCAGCAGCCCACTGACAGGGAACTCACCCCTCCACTTT; CDR3 protein: CASSPLTGNSPLHF
V gene: TRBV7-2; J gene: TRBJ2-7; D gene: TRBD1; clone size: NA; CDR3 DNA: TGTGCCAGCAGCTTAGGTTTATTCAGAGGGGGCGGGGAGCAGTACTTC; CDR3 protein: CASSLGLFRGGGEQYF
V gene: TRBV7-3; J gene: TRBJ2-2; D gene: TRBD2; clone size: NA; CDR3 DNA: TGTGCCAGCAGCTTTACTCCTACTAGCGGGAGCACCGGGGAGCTGTTTTTT; CDR3 protein: CASSFTPTSGSTGELFF
V gene: TRBV5-1; J gene: TRBJ2-7; D gene: NA; clone size: NA; CDR3 DNA: TGCGCCAGCAGCGCGCAAACCTACGAGCAGTACTTC; CDR3 protein: CASSAQTYEQYF
V gene: TRBV2; J gene: TRBJ2-7; D gene: TRBD2; clone size: NA; CDR3 DNA: TGTGCCAGCAGAGAGGCAGCGGGGTCCGAGCAGTACTTC; CDR3 protein: CASREAAGSEQYF
V gene: TRBV6-1; J gene: TRBJ1-4; D gene: NA; clone size: NA; CDR3 DNA: TGTGCCAGCAGTGGGGCCCGACAGGAGTTTAATGAAAAACTGTTTTTT; CDR3 protein: CASSGARQEFNEKLFF